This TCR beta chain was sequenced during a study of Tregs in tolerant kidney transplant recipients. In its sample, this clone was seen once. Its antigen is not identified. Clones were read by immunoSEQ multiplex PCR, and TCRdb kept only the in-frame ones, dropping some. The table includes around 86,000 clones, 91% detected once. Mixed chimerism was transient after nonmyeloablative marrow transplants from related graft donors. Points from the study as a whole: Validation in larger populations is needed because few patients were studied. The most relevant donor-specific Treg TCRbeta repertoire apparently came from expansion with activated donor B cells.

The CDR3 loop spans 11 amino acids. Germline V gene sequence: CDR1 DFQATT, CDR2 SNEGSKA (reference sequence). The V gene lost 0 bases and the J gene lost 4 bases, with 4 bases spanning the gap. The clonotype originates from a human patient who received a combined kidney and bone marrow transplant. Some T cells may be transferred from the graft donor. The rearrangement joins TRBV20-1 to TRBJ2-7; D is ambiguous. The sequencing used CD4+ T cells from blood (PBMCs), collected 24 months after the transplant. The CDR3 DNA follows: TGCAGTGCTAGAGAACTATACGAGCAGTACTTC. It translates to CSARELYEQYF.